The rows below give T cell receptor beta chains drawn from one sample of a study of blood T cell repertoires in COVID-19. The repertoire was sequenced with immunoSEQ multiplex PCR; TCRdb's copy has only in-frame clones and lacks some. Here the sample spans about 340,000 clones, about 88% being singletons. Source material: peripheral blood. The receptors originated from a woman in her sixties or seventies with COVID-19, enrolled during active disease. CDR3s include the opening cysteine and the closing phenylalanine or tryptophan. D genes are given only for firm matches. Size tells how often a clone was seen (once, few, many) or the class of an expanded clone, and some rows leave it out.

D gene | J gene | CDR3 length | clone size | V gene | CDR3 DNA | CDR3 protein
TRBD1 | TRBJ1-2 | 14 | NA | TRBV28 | TGTGCCAGCAGTTTATCACAGGGGCAGAAGGGCTACACCTTC | CASSLSQGQKGYTF
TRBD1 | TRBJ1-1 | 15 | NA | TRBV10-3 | TGTGCCATCAAGGGGGCAGGGGGTTTGAACACTGAAGCTTTCTTT | CAIKGAGGLNTEAFF
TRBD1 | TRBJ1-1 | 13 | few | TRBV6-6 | TGTGCCAGCAGTTTACACAGGGGCACTGAAGCTTTCTTT | CASSLHRGTEAFF
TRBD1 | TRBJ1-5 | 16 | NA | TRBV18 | TGTGCCAGCTCAGTTAAGGACAGGGCCAGCAATCAGCCCCAGCATTTT | CASSVKDRASNQPQHF
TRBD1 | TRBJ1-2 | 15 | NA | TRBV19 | TGTGCCAGCGAAAGTACACAGGGGGCTGGCTATGGCTACACCTTC | CASESTQGAGYGYTF
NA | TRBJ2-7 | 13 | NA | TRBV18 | TGTGCCAGCTCAACGGGTTTCTCCTACGAGCAGTACTTC | CASSTGFSYEQYF
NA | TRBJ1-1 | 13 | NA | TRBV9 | TGTGCCAGCAACCAAAAAGGGAGCACTGAAGCTTTCTTT | CASNQKGSTEAFF
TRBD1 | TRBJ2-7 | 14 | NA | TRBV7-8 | TGTGCCAGCAGCTTACAGGGGGCGCGATACGAGCAGTACTTC | CASSLQGARYEQYF
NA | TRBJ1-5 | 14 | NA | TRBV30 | TGTGCCTGGAGTGGGTCAACAGGGAATCAGCCCCAGCATTTT | CAWSGSTGNQPQHF
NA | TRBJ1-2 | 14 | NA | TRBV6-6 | TGTGCCAGCACCCTACAGGGAGAAGGCTATGGCTACACCTTC | CASTLQGEGYGYTF
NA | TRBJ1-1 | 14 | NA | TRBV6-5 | TGTGCCAGCAGTTACTCGAGAGGTGGCACTGAAGCTTTCTTT | CASSYSRGGTEAFF
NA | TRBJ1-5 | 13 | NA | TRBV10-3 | TGTGCCATCAGTGAGGAGAGCAATCAGCCCCAGCATTTT | CAISEESNQPQHF
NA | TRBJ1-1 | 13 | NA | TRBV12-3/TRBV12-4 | TGTGCCAGCCAACTCGCAGGAAACACTGAAGCTTTCTTT | CASQLAGNTEAFF
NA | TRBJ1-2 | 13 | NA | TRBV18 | TGTGCCAGCTCACCAGACACGGCCTATGGCTACACCTTC | CASSPDTAYGYTF
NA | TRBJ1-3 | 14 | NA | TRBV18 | TGTGCCAGCTCACAGGACAGCTCAGGAAACACCATATATTTT | CASSQDSSGNTIYF
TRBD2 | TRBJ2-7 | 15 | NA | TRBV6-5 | TGTGCCAGCAGTTCCCAAGCGGGGGGCACCTACGAGCAGTACTTC | CASSSQAGGTYEQYF
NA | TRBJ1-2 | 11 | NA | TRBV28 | TGTGCCAGCGCCACTCTCTATGGCTACACCTTC | CASATLYGYTF
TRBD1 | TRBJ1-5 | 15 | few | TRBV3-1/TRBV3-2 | TGTGCCAGCAGCCAAACGACAGGGTCTTATCAGCCCCAGCATTTT | CASSQTTGSYQPQHF
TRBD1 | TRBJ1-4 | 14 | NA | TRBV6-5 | TGTGCCAGCAGTACAGGGGGCGAGAATGAAAAACTGTTTTTT | CASSTGGENEKLFF
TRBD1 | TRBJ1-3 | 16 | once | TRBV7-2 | TGTGCCAGCAGCCGTAATCGACAGGGCTCTGGAAACACCATATATTTT | CASSRNRQGSGNTIYF
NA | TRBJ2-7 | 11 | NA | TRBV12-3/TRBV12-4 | TGTGCCAGCAAGTTCCGAGGCGAGCAGTACTTC | CASKFRGEQYF
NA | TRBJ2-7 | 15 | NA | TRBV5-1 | TGCGCCAGCAGCTTGGCCGTGGTCGAGGGGGACGAGCAGTACTTC | CASSLAVVEGDEQYF
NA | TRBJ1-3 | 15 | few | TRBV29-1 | TGCAGCGTTGGGGCCGGGAAAAGCTCTGGAAACACCATATATTTT | CSVGAGKSSGNTIYF
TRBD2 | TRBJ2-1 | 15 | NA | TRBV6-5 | TGTGCCAGCAGTCTTAGCGGGGGTTCCTACAATGAGCAGTTCTTC | CASSLSGGSYNEQFF
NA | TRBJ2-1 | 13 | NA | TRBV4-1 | TGCGCCAGCAGCCGTATCTTAGGGACAGAGCAGTTCTTC | CASSRILGTEQFF
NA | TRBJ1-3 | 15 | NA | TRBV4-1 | TGCGCCAGCAGCCAAGACACAGTCCTAGCGGTCACCATATATTTT | CASSQDTVLAVTIYF
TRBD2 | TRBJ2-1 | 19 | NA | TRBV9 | TGTGCCAGCAGCGTAGATGCTAGCGGGGGGGCCAGAGACTACAATGAGCAGTTCTTC | CASSVDASGGARDYNEQFF
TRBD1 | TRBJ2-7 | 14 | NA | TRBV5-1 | TGCGCCAGCATGGCGGAGACAGGGGCATACGAGCAGTACTTC | CASMAETGAYEQYF
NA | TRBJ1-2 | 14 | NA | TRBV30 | TGTGCCTGGAGTCGTTCGAGGGGGAACTATGGCTACACCTTC | CAWSRSRGNYGYTF
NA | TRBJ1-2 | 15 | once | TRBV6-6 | TGTGCCAGCACCCCGGAGTGGGGCAGGTGGGGCGGCTACACCTTC | CASTPEWGRWGGYTF
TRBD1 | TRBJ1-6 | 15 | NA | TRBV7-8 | TGTGCCAGCAGCTTGATGAGCCAGGGGGAATCACCCCTCCACTTT | CASSLMSQGESPLHF
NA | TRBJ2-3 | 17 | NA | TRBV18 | TGTGCCAGCTCACGAACTCCGGACTCACGGAGCACAGATACGCAGTATTTT | CASSRTPDSRSTDTQYF
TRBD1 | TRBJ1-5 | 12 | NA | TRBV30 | TGTGCCTGGAGTGTAAGAGGGGGCCCCCAGCATTTT | CAWSVRGGPQHF
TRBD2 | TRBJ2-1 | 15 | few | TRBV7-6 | TGTGCCAGCAGCTCGACTAGCGGGGGCCTCAATGAGCAGTTCTTC | CASSSTSGGLNEQFF
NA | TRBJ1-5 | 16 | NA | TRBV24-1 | TGTGCCACCAGTGATTCAGGGTACAATAGCAATCAGCCCCAGCATTTT | CATSDSGYNSNQPQHF
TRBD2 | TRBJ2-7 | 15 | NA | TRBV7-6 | TGTGCCAGCAGCTCTCCAGTAGCGGGGTCGTACGAGCAGTACTTC | CASSSPVAGSYEQYF